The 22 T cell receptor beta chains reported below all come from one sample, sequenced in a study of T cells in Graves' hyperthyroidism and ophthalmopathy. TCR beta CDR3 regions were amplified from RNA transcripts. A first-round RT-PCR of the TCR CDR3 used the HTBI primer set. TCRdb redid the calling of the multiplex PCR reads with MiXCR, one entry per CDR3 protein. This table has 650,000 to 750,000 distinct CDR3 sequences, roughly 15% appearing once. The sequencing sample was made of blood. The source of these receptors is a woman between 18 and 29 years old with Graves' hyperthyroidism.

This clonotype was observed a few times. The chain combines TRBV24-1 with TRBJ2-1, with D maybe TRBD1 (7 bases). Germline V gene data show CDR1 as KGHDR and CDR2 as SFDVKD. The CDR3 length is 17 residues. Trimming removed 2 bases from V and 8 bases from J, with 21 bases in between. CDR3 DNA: TGTGCCACCAGTGATTCTCGAGCAGGGGGGTTTGTCTATGAGCAGTTCTTC. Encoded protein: CATSDSRAGGFVYEQFF.

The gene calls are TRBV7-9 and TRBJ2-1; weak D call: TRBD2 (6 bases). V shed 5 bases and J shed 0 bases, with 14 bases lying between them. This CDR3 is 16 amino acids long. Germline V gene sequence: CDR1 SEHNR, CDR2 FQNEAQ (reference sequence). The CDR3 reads CASSQITGSSYNEQFF. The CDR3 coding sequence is TGTGCCAGCAGCCAAATCACCGGGAGCTCCTACAATGAGCAGTTCTTC.

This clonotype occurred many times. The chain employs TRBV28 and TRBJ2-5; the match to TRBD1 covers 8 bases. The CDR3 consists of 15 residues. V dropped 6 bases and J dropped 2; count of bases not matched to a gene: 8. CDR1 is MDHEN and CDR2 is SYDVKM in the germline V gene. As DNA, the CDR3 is TGTGCCAGCAGCCCAGGGGGCGCGGTACAAGAGACCCAGTACTTC. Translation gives CASSPGGAVQETQYF. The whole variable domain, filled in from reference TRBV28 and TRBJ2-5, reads DVKVTQSSRYLVKRTGEKVFLECVQDMDHENMFWYRQDPGLGLRLIYFSYDVKMKEKGDIPEGYSVSREKKERFSLILESASTNQTSMYLCASSPGGAVQETQYFGPGTRLLVL.

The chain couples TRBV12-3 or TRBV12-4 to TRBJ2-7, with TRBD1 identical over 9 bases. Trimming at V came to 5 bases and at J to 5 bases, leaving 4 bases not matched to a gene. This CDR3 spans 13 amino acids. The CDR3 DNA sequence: TGTGCCAGCAGTGGGACAGGGCCCGACGAGCAGTACTTC. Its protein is CASSGTGPDEQYF.

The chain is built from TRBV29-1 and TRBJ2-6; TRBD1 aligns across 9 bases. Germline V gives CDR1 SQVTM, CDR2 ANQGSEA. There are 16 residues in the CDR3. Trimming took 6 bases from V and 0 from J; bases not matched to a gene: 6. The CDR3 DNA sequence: TGCAGCGTGCGGGACAGGGTGAGCTCTGGGGCCAACGTCCTGACTTTC. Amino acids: CSVRDRVSSGANVLTF. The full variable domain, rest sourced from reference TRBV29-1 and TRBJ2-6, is SAVISQKPSRDICQRGTSLTIQCQVDSQVTMMFWYRQQPGQSLTLIATANQGSEATYESGFVIDKFPISRPNLTFSTLTVSNMSPEDSSIYLCSVRDRVSSGANVLTFGAGSRLTVL.

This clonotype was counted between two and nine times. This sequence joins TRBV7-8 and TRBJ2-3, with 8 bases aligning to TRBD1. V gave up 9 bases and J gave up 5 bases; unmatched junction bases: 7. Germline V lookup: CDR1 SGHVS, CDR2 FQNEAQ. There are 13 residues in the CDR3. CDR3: CARSRGLKDTQYF. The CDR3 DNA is TGTGCCAGGAGCAGGGGGCTTAAAGATACGCAGTATTTT.

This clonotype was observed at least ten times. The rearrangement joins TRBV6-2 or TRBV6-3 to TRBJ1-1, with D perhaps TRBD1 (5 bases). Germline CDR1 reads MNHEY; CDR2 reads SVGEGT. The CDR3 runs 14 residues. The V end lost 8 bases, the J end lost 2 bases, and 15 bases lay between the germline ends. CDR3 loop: CASRIGTGNTEAFF. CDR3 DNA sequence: TGTGCCAGCCGAATCGGAACAGGAAACACTGAAGCTTTCTTT.

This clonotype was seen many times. The CDR3 bases are TGTGCCAGCAGCCTCCTACAGGATAATGAGCAGTTCTTC. It specifies CASSLLQDNEQFF. V and J are TRBV13 and TRBJ2-1, with D possibly being TRBD1 (5 bases). The V gene's germline CDR1 is PRHDT and CDR2 FYEKMQ (reference sequence). The germline V and J ends were trimmed by 5 bases and 7 bases, with 12 bases remaining between them. The CDR3 covers 13 residues.

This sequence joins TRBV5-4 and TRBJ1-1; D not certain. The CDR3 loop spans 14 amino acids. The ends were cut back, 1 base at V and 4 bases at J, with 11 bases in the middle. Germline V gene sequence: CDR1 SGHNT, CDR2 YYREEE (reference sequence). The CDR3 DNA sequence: TGTGCCAGCAGCTTGAAATCTCAGAGCACTGAAGCTTTCTTT. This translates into CASSLKSQSTEAFF.

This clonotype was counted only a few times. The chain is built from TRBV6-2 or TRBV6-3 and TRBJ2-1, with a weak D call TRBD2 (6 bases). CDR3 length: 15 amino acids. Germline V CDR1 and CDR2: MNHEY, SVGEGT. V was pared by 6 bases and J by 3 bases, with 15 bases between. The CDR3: CASRPKGLYYNEQFF. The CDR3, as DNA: TGTGCCAGCAGGCCTAAGGGACTCTACTACAATGAGCAGTTCTTC.

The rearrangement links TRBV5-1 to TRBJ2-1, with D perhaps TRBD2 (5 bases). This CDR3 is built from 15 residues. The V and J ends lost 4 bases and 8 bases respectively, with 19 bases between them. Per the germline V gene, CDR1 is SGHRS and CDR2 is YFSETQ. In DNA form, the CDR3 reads TGCGCCAGCAGCATTCCCTATTCCGGGAACGATGAGCAGTTCTTC. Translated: CASSIPYSGNDEQFF.

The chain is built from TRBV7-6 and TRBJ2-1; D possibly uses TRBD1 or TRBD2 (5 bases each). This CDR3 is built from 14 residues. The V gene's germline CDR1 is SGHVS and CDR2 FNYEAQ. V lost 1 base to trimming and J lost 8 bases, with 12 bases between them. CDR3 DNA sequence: TGTGCCAGCAGCTTAGATGGGGGACGGTATGAGCAGTTCTTC. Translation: CASSLDGGRYEQFF.

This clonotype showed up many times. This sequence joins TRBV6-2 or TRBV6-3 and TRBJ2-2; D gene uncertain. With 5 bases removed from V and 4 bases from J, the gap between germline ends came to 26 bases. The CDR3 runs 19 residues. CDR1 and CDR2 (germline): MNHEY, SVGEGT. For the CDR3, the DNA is TGTGCCAGCAGTCACCCCGAGAGGCTCAGATATGAAGGCACCGGGGAGCTGTTTTTT. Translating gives CASSHPERLRYEGTGELFF.

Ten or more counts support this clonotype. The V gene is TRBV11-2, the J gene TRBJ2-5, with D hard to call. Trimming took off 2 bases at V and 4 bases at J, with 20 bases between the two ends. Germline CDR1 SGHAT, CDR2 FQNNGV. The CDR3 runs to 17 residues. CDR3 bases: TGTGCCAGCAGCTTATTCTTACCGAAATCCGGGCCAGAGACCCAGTACTTC. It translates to CASSLFLPKSGPETQYF.

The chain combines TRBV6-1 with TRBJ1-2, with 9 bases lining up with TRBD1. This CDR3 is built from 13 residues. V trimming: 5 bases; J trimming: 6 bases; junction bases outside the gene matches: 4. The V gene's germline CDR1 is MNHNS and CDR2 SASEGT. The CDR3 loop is CASSTRTGDGYTF. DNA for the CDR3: TGTGCCAGCAGTACCCGGACAGGGGATGGCTACACCTTC.

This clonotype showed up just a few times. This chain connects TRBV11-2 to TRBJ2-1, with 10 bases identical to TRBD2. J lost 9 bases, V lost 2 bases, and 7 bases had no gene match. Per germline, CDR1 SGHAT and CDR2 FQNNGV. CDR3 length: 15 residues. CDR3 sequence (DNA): TGTGCCAGCAGCTTAATCACTAGCGGGACGGTTGAGCAGTTCTTC. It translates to CASSLITSGTVEQFF.

CDR3 bases: TGTGCCAGCCAACTGGCAGGGCTTAATGAAAAACTGTTTTTT. Translating gives CASQLAGLNEKLFF. J is TRBJ1-4 and V is TRBV12-3 or TRBV12-4, with D possibly being TRBD1 (5 bases). The CDR3 is 14 residues long. Between the trimmed V and J ends, which lost 8 bases and 4 bases, there was a span of 14 bases.

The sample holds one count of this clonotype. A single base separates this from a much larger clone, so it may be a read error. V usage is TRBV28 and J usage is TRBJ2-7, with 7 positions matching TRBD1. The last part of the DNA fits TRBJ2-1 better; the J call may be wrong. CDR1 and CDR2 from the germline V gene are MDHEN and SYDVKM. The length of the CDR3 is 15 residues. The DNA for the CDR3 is TGTGCCAGCAGCGACAGACAGGGATCGGCCTACGAGCAGTTCTTC. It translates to CASSDRQGSAYEQFF.

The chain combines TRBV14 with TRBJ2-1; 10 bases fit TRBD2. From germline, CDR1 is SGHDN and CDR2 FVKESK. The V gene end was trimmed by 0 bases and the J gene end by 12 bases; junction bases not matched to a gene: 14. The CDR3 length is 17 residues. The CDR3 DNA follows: TGTGCCAGCAGCCAAGATAGGTTGGCTAGCGGGAGAGGTGGGCAGTTCTTC. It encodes CASSQDRLASGRGGQFF. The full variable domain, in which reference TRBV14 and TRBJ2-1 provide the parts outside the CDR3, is EAGVTQFPSHSVIEKGQTVTLRCDPISGHDNLYWYRRVMGKEIKFLLHFVKESKQDESGMPNNRFLAERTGGTYSTLKVQPAELEDSGVYFCASSQDRLASGRGGQFFGPGTRLTVL.

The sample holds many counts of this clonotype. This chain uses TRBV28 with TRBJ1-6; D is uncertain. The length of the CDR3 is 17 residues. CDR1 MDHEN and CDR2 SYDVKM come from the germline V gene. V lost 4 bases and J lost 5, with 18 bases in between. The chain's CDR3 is CASSSSWASRNNSPLHF. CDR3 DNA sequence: TGTGCCAGCAGTTCCTCTTGGGCGTCGAGGAATAATTCACCCCTCCACTTT.

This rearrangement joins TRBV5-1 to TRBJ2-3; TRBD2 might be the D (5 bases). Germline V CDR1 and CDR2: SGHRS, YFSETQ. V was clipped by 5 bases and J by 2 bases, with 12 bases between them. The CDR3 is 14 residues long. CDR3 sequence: CASRAASLTDTQYF. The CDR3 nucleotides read TGCGCCAGCAGGGCGGCTAGCCTCACAGATACGCAGTATTTT.

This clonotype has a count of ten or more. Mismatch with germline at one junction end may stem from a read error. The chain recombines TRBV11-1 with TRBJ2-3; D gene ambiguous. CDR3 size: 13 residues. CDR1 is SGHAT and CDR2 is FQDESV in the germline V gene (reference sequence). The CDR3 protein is CASTSDVTDTQYF. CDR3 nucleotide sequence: TGTGCGAGCACCTCGGACGTCACAGATACGCAGTATTTT.